One sample yielded the 19 T cell receptor beta chains listed below, sequenced in a study of response to subunit inactivated influenza vaccine. TCRdb fed the RT-PCR reads into MiXCR, producing one record per CDR3 protein. In the table there are about 620,000 distinct CDR3 sequences, 10% to 15% of which are singletons. The sample in question was PBMCs from blood, obtained on the day of vaccination. The source is a man aged 45-65 years who received an inactivated influenza vaccine.

This chain uses TRBV28 with TRBJ2-1; D unclear. The CDR3 consists of 13 residues. Trimming left V 6 bases short and J 6 bases short, with 12 bases between. CDR1 and CDR2 (germline): MDHEN, SYDVKM. Here the CDR3 reads CASRKTWGNEQFF. As DNA, the CDR3 is TGTGCCAGCAGGAAAACCTGGGGCAATGAGCAGTTCTTC. Variable domain in full (rest from reference TRBV28 and TRBJ2-1): DVKVTQSSRYLVKRTGEKVFLECVQDMDHENMFWYRQDPGLGLRLIYFSYDVKMKEKGDIPEGYSVSREKKERFSLILESASTNQTSMYLCASRKTWGNEQFFGPGTRLTVL.

The chain carries TRBV6-2 or TRBV6-3 and TRBJ2-7; TRBD2 agrees at 12 bases. Per the germline V gene, CDR1 is MNHEY and CDR2 is SVGEGT. This CDR3 is 14 amino acids long. V lost 6 bases and J lost 2; bases outside the gene matches: 2. CDR3 nucleotides: TGTGCCAGCAGGACTAGCGGGGGCACCTACGAGCAGTACTTC. Its translation: CASRTSGGTYEQYF.

This chain links TRBV7-9 with TRBJ1-1; D might be TRBD1 (5 bases). The CDR3 extends over 15 amino acids. CDR1 SEHNR and CDR2 FQNEAQ come from the germline V gene (reference sequence). The V end lost 4 bases, the J end lost 1 base, and 13 bases lay between the germline ends. The CDR3 coding sequence is TGTGCCAGCAGCTCGGCAGGGCTACCGAACACTGAAGCTTTCTTT. Its protein is CASSSAGLPNTEAFF. Filled out from reference TRBV7-9 and TRBJ1-1, the complete variable domain reads DTGVSQNPRHKITKRGQNVTFRCDPISEHNRLYWYRQTLGQGPEFLTYFQNEAQLEKSRLLSDRFSAERPKGSFSTLEIQRTEQGDSAMYLCASSSAGLPNTEAFFGQGTRLTVV.

This clonotype was seen only a few times. V gene TRBV6-5 combines with J gene TRBJ2-5; a weak D match, TRBD2 (5 bases). Germline V gives CDR1 MNHEY, CDR2 SVGAGI. V was clipped by 10 bases and J by 5 bases, with 14 bases between them. The CDR3 has 12 residues. The DNA for the CDR3 is TGTGCCACTGTTTCGGGGTCCGAGACCCAGTACTTC. It translates to CATVSGSETQYF.

This clonotype was seen many times. V is TRBV9 and J is TRBJ2-1; no definite D call. The CDR3 sequence is 14 residues long. Germline CDR1 SGDLS, CDR2 YYNGEE. The germline V and J ends were trimmed by 3 bases and 0 bases, with 7 bases remaining between them. CDR3 DNA sequence: TGTGCCAGCAGCGACTATAACTCCTACAATGAGCAGTTCTTC. Translating it yields CASSDYNSYNEQFF.

A few counts support this clonotype. V usage is TRBV7-2 and J usage is TRBJ2-1; D possibly matches TRBD1 or TRBD2 (5 bases each). V was trimmed by 1 base and J by 0 bases, leaving 10 bases between them. This CDR3 has 16 amino acids. Germline V gene sequence: CDR1 SGHTA, CDR2 FQGNSA. CDR3 protein: CASSLGGRNSYNEQFF. The CDR3 nucleotides read TGTGCCAGCAGCTTAGGGGGACGGAACTCCTACAATGAGCAGTTCTTC.

This clonotype was found many times. V usage is TRBV29-1 and J usage is TRBJ2-1; D might be TRBD1 (5 bases). Germline V gene data show CDR1 as SQVTM and CDR2 as ANQGSEA. CDR3 length: 13 amino acids. Trimming stripped 4 bases from V and 3 bases from J, with 10 bases between. The CDR3 nucleotides are TGCAGCGTTGGGGGCAGTTACTACAATGAGCAGTTCTTC. It yields the protein CSVGGSYYNEQFF.

The gene calls are TRBV20-1 and TRBJ2-7; D gene unclear. The CDR3 extends over 13 amino acids. Germline assignment: CDR1 DFQATT and CDR2 SNEGSKA (reference sequence). The V end lost 5 bases, the J end lost 2 bases, and 13 bases lay between the germline ends. CDR3 loop: CSASDLNTYEQYF. For the CDR3, the DNA is TGCAGTGCTTCTGACTTGAACACCTACGAGCAGTACTTC.

This clonotype was counted at least ten times. The chain combines TRBV12-3 or TRBV12-4 with TRBJ2-7; perhaps TRBD2 as D (7 bases). The CDR3 spans 15 residues. V was trimmed by 7 bases and J by 3 bases, leaving 19 bases between them. Written as DNA, the CDR3 is TGTGCCAGCACCCCCCATGGGGGGGCGAGCTACGAGCAGTACTTC. This encodes CASTPHGGASYEQYF.

This clonotype was counted ten times or more. J is TRBJ2-7 and V is TRBV4-1; D is unclear. Per germline, CDR1 MGHRA and CDR2 YSYEKL. The CDR3 length is 16 residues. V lost 1 base and J 4 bases, leaving 17 bases between the germline ends. The CDR3 DNA follows: TGCGCCAGCAGCCAAGCCCCGGGTATTGAGTATTACGAGCAGTACTTC. Translation: CASSQAPGIEYYEQYF.

This clonotype was seen a few times. This chain links TRBV4-1 with TRBJ1-2, with TRBD1 matching over 10 bases. V dropped 1 base and J dropped 8; count of bases not matched to a gene: 7. The CDR3 is made up of 15 amino acids. Germline values: CDR1 MGHRA, CDR2 YSYEKL. CDR3 in DNA: TGCGCCAGCAGCCAAGGACAGGGGGCGCATTACGGCTACACCTTC. Translated: CASSQGQGAHYGYTF.

This clonotype was counted ten times or more. The V and J genes are TRBV6-2 or TRBV6-3 and TRBJ2-3, with 9 bases matching TRBD2. The CDR3 covers 17 residues. Losses at the gene ends were 6 bases for V and 2 bases for J; bases not matched to a gene: 12. In germline, CDR1 is MNHEY, CDR2 SVGEGT. Written as DNA, the CDR3 is TGTGCCAGCAGAGATTGGAGCGGGGGGCATGCCACAGATACGCAGTATTTT. This translates into CASRDWSGGHATDTQYF.

This clonotype was seen ten or more times. The CDR3 DNA follows: TGTGCCAGCAGCCTGGATTCTGCCTCGGGGAGGGAGCAGTACTTC. This sequence encodes CASSLDSASGREQYF. This chain links TRBV7-2 with TRBJ2-7, with D perhaps matching TRBD2 (6 bases). The CDR3 is made up of 15 amino acids. Germline lookup yields CDR1 SGHTA and CDR2 FQGNSA. Deletions cut 5 bases from V and 7 bases from J, with 21 bases between. Full variable domain (missing parts from reference TRBV7-2 and TRBJ2-7): GAGVSQSPSNKVTEKGKDVELRCDPISGHTALYWYRQSLGQGLEFLIYFQGNSAPDKSGLPSDRFSAERTGGSVSTLTIQRTQQEDSAVYLCASSLDSASGREQYFGPGTRLTVT.

As concerns this clonotype: At one boundary the junction diverges from the germline segment, which might be a read error. The chain recombines TRBV7-2 with TRBJ1-5, with D possibly being TRBD1 (5 bases). CDR3 length equals 15 residues. Germline CDR1 SGHTA, CDR2 FQGNSA. Here the CDR3 reads CASSWDGYSNHPQHF. CDR3 in DNA: TGTGCCAGCAGTTGGGACGGGTATAGCAATCATCCCCAGCATTTT.

This clonotype was found a few times. The chain combines TRBV4-3 with TRBJ2-1; 11 positions match TRBD1. This CDR3 has 16 amino acids. Losses at the gene ends were 2 bases for V and 5 bases for J; bases not matched to a gene: 5. CDR1 and CDR2 from the germline V gene are LGHNA and YSLEER. CDR3 DNA sequence: TGCGCCAGCAGCCAACTGGACAGGGGGCGAAACAATGAGCAGTTCTTC. It codes for CASSQLDRGRNNEQFF.

A remark on this clonotype: At one of its ends the junction is not consistent with the germline gene, which may arise from a read error. This chain connects TRBV28 to TRBJ2-3, with D perhaps TRBD2 (5 bases). The germline V gene has CDR1 MDHEN and CDR2 SYDVKM. This CDR3 has 13 residues. The CDR3 region is CASSPGNPKRSNF. For the CDR3, the DNA is TGTGCCAGCAGCCCGGGAAACCCTAAGCGCAGTAATTTT.

The chain is built from TRBV3-1 and TRBJ1-1; D is undetermined. The V end was cut by 4 bases, the J end by 11 bases, with 14 bases between. Per the germline V gene, CDR1 is LGHDT and CDR2 is YNNKEL (reference sequence). The CDR3 spans 12 residues. The CDR3, as DNA: TGTGCCAGCAGCCGGGCCGGGGTTGCGGCTTTCTTT. As protein: CASSRAGVAAFF.

V and J are TRBV10-2 and TRBJ1-5; a possible D gene is TRBD1 (5 bases). The length of the CDR3 is 14 residues. Germline V CDR1 and CDR2: WSHSY, SAAADI. Trimming cost V 3 bases and J 9 bases, with 15 bases left between them. CDR3 sequence reads: CASSDLGADRPQHF. The CDR3 DNA reads TGCGCCAGCAGTGATTTAGGGGCCGATCGGCCCCAGCATTTT.

The chain carries TRBV14 and TRBJ2-1; 9 bases are a match to TRBD1. With 1 base clipped from V and 9 bases from J, the junction kept 13 bases outside the gene matches. Germline loops: CDR1 SGHDN, CDR2 FVKESK. The CDR3 length is 17 residues. The CDR3 loop is CASSQVDIRDRVREQFF. The CDR3 DNA reads TGTGCCAGCAGCCAAGTAGATATCCGGGACAGGGTACGTGAGCAGTTCTTC.